The next 31 T cell receptor beta chains were all read from a single sample in a study of OX40 agonist ivuxolimab in advanced cancers. The assay was immunoSEQ multiplex PCR, and TCRdb's table has in-frame clones only and misses some. The sample consists of over 90,000 clones, about 86% of them appearing once. Sample: CD4+ or CD8+ T cells sorted from blood, taken in a trial of the OX40 agonist ivuxolimab. These receptor sequences come from an adult with an advanced solid tumor such as melanoma, head and neck, liver or kidney cancer.

V is TRBV29-1 and J is TRBJ1-6; D ambiguous. The CDR3 covers 13 residues. Germline V gene data show CDR1 as SQVTM and CDR2 as ANQGSEA. Trimming left V 6 bases short and J 9 bases short, with 15 bases between. The CDR3 reads CSVGEVPGSPLHF. CDR3 nucleotide sequence: TGCAGCGTCGGGGAGGTCCCGGGTTCACCCCTCCACTTT.

This clone has only one observation. The chain joins TRBV6-5 to TRBJ1-1; a possible D gene is TRBD1 (5 bases). The V gene lost 7 bases and the J gene lost 3 bases, with 12 bases spanning the gap. The CDR3 runs 13 residues. Germline V CDR1 and CDR2: MNHEY, SVGAGI. DNA of the CDR3: TGTGCCAGCACCATGAGGGGCTACACTGAAGCTTTCTTT. This encodes CASTMRGYTEAFF.

The chain has TRBV2 and TRBJ1-1, with D possibly matching TRBD1 (5 bases). Per germline, CDR1 SNHLY and CDR2 FYNNEI. This CDR3 comprises 14 residues. V was cut by 0 bases and J by 4 bases, with 9 bases left in between. The CDR3 DNA sequence: TGTGCCAGCAGTGAAGCGAGGAGGGGCACTGAAGCTTTCTTT. The encoded protein is CASSEARRGTEAFF.

This clone is a singleton in its sample. The genes are TRBV20-1 and TRBJ1-1, with D possibly matching TRBD1 (5 bases). The CDR3 totals 11 residues. The germline V and J ends were trimmed by 6 bases and 11 bases, with 16 bases remaining between them. The V gene's germline CDR1 is DFQATT and CDR2 SNEGSKA (reference sequence). The chain's CDR3 is CSAAGTAIAFF. CDR3 nucleotide sequence: TGCAGTGCCGCCGGGACGGCCATTGCTTTCTTT.

V usage is TRBV9 and J usage is TRBJ1-1; perhaps TRBD1 as D (5 bases). The germline V and J ends were trimmed by 0 bases and 3 bases, with 9 bases remaining between them. CDR1 and CDR2 from the germline V gene are SGDLS and YYNGEE. The CDR3 is made up of 14 amino acids. As DNA, the CDR3 is TGTGCCAGCAGCGTAGGGGGCTCCGACACTGAAGCTTTCTTT. Translation: CASSVGGSDTEAFF.

This chain joins TRBV6-1 and TRBJ2-2; TRBD1 matches 7 bases. The CDR3 has 11 amino acids. Losses at the gene ends were 8 bases for V and 11 bases for J; bases not matched to a gene: 5. The V gene's germline CDR1 is MNHNS and CDR2 SASEGT. The CDR3 DNA is TGTGCCAGCCGGGGACAGCTCGAGCTGTTTTTT. This gives the protein CASRGQLELFF.

This sequence joins TRBV25-1 and TRBJ1-2; no definite D call. The CDR3 has 13 amino acids. V lost 3 bases to trimming and J lost 2 bases, with 7 bases between them. In germline, CDR1 is MGHDK, CDR2 SYGVNS. CDR3 in DNA: TGTGCCAGCAGTGAGATAGGAAACTATGGCTACACCTTC. Translating gives CASSEIGNYGYTF.

J is TRBJ2-1 and V is TRBV5-6; 7 bases match TRBD2. The CDR3 extends over 15 amino acids. Germline V gene sequence: CDR1 SGHDT, CDR2 YYEEEE. The junction had 6 bases not matched to a gene; V was cut back by 3 bases and J by 3 bases. The CDR3 sequence: CASSSTSAGYNEQFF. Written as DNA, the CDR3 is TGTGCCAGCAGCTCAACTAGCGCAGGCTACAATGAGCAGTTCTTC.

CDR3 loop: CASSQVSYEQYF. CDR3 in DNA: TGTGCCAGCAGCCAAGTCAGCTACGAGCAGTACTTC. The chain combines TRBV14 with TRBJ2-7; no clear D gene. Germline CDR1 reads SGHDN; CDR2 reads FVKESK. The CDR3 extends over 12 amino acids. Trimming removed 1 base at V and 3 bases at J, with 4 bases between.

The rearrangement joins TRBV5-6 to TRBJ2-2; D perhaps matches TRBD2 (6 bases). Trimming pared 1 base from V and 0 bases from J, leaving 10 bases between. CDR1 and CDR2 from the germline V gene are SGHDT and YYEEEE. CDR3 length equals 16 residues. The CDR3 nucleotides read TGTGCCAGCAGCTTGCTGGGGACTCCGAACACCGGGGAGCTGTTTTTT. It specifies CASSLLGTPNTGELFF.

The chain recombines TRBV30 with TRBJ1-2; D is unclear. This CDR3 contains 10 residues. The germline CDR1 and CDR2 sequences are GTSNPN and SVGIG (reference sequence). V lost 6 bases to trimming and J lost 3 bases, with 5 bases between them. CDR3 loop: CACGDYGYTF. The DNA for the CDR3 is TGTGCCTGTGGCGACTATGGCTACACCTTC.

This chain connects TRBV6-6 to TRBJ1-2, with TRBD1 matching over 7 bases. V was clipped by 3 bases and J by 5 bases; unmatched bases: 6. Germline V gene lookup returns CDR1 MNHNY and CDR2 SVGAGI (reference sequence). This CDR3 has 14 residues. As DNA, the CDR3 is TGTGCCAGCAGTTATTCGACAGGGATTTATGGCTACACCTTC. Translated, it gives CASSYSTGIYGYTF.

The sample holds a few counts of this clone. J is TRBJ1-5 and V is TRBV7-8, with a possible D match to TRBD1 (6 bases). Germline V gene data show CDR1 as SGHVS and CDR2 as FQNEAQ. The germline V and J ends were trimmed by 6 bases and 5 bases, with 23 bases remaining between them. The CDR3 is 17 residues long. In nucleotides, the CDR3 is TGTGCCAGCAGACTAACAGGGATTTTAGGCAAATATCAGCCCCAGCATTTT. Protein product: CASRLTGILGKYQPQHF.

In DNA form, the CDR3 reads TGTGCCTGGATAAAAAAACAGGGAAGCTCCTACGAGCAGTACTTC. It yields the protein CAWIKKQGSSYEQYF. The rearrangement uses TRBV30 and TRBJ2-7, with D perhaps TRBD1 (6 bases). The germline CDR1 and CDR2 sequences are GTSNPN and SVGIG (reference sequence). V was pared by 4 bases and J by 0 bases, with 16 bases between. This CDR3 is 15 amino acids long.

The chain joins TRBV29-1 to TRBJ1-4; tentative D call: TRBD1 (6 bases). The germline gives CDR1 SQVTM, CDR2 ANQGSEA. Trimming left V 7 bases short and J 4 bases short, with 13 bases between. The CDR3 runs 13 residues. The CDR3 protein is CSARRTDNEKLFF. The DNA for the CDR3 is TGCAGCGCCCGAAGGACAGATAATGAAAAACTGTTTTTT.

V usage is TRBV6-5 and J usage is TRBJ1-1, with D possibly being TRBD1 (5 bases). Between the trimmed V and J ends, which lost 6 bases and 10 bases, there was a span of 15 bases. The germline CDR1 and CDR2 sequences are MNHEY and SVGAGI. The CDR3 consists of 12 residues. CDR3 in amino acids: CASRRPEGVAFF. In DNA form, the CDR3 reads TGTGCCAGCAGGCGTCCAGAAGGGGTAGCTTTCTTT.

This chain connects TRBV6-1 to TRBJ2-1, with D possibly called TRBD1 or TRBD2 (5 bases each). V lost 7 bases to trimming and J lost 6 bases, with 16 bases between them. The CDR3 covers 14 residues. Germline-derived CDR1 and CDR2 are MNHNS and SASEGT. CDR3 protein: CASTQGRTSNEQFF. The CDR3 DNA reads as TGTGCCAGCACCCAGGGACGGACTTCCAATGAGCAGTTCTTC.

The V call is TRBV7-2, the J call TRBJ1-5; 7 nucleotides agree with TRBD1. Germline V lookup: CDR1 SGHTA, CDR2 FQGNSA. V lost 5 bases to trimming and J lost 0 bases; unmatched junction nucleotides: 4. The CDR3 is 15 residues long. The CDR3: CASSAQGYSNQPQHF. Here the CDR3 DNA reads TGTGCCAGCAGCGCACAGGGGTATAGCAATCAGCCCCAGCATTTT.

The CDR3 region has the DNA TGTGCCAGCTCACCAAGGGACAGCAGCACAGATACGCAGTATTTT. Protein sequence: CASSPRDSSTDTQYF. The gene calls are TRBV18 and TRBJ2-3; 7 bases fit TRBD1. V trimming: 2 bases; J trimming: 0 bases; junction bases outside the gene matches: 2. The germline gives CDR1 KGHSH, CDR2 LQKENI. The CDR3 length is 15 residues.

With respect to this clone: This could be a read error, since a much larger clone is one nucleotide away. CDR3 nucleotide sequence: TGTGCCAGCAGCTTAGCGGGGGACACTGAAGCTTTCTTT. Translated, it gives CASSLAGDTEAFF. The V and J genes are TRBV7-2 and TRBJ1-1; a weak D match, TRBD1 (5 bases). The V end was cut by 0 bases, the J end by 3 bases, with 5 bases between. Germline CDR1 and CDR2: SGHTA and FQGNSA. The CDR3 has 13 residues.

The chain is built from TRBV5-1 and TRBJ2-7, with D possibly being TRBD1 or TRBD2 (5 bases each). Deletions cut 0 bases from V and 4 bases from J, with 14 bases between. CDR3 length: 15 amino acids. Germline values: CDR1 SGHRS, CDR2 YFSETQ. The CDR3 DNA reads TGCGCCAGCAGCTTGGCTCCGGGACCCGCATACGAGCAGTACTTC. Translating it yields CASSLAPGPAYEQYF.

The chain is built from TRBV7-2 and TRBJ1-1; D is unresolved. V lost 3 bases, J lost 8 bases, and 10 bases lay in between. The CDR3 loop spans 12 amino acids. Germline V gene lookup returns CDR1 SGHTA and CDR2 FQGNSA. The CDR3 protein is CASSFLGREAFF. The CDR3, as DNA: TGTGCCAGCAGCTTTTTAGGCAGAGAAGCTTTCTTT.

The chain is built from TRBV15 and TRBJ1-2; 8 nucleotides align to TRBD1. Per the germline V gene, CDR1 is LNHNV and CDR2 is YYDKDF (reference sequence). The CDR3 runs to 13 residues. V lost 5 bases to trimming and J lost 1 base; unmatched junction nucleotides: 0. The chain's CDR3 is CATSGQGNYGYTF. The CDR3 bases are TGTGCCACCAGCGGACAGGGTAACTATGGCTACACCTTC.

The rearrangement uses TRBV19 and TRBJ1-4; perhaps TRBD1 as D (6 bases). The CDR3 has 16 residues. Germline V gene lookup returns CDR1 LNHDA and CDR2 SQIVND (reference sequence). V gave up 4 bases and J gave up 4 bases, with 16 bases separating them. This CDR3 reads CASSRGPRDINEKLFF. The CDR3 nucleotides read TGTGCCAGTAGTAGGGGGCCCCGGGACATTAATGAAAAACTGTTTTTT.

The chain couples TRBV21-1 to TRBJ1-5; the listed D gene, TRBD1, was not tested against the DNA. TRBV21-1 is a pseudogene segment. The CDR3 runs 17 residues. The CDR3 is CASSSEVGQKGISPKHF. CDR3 in DNA: TGTGCCAGCAGCAGTGAGGTGGGACAGAAGGGTATCAGCCCCAAGCATTTT.

The V call is TRBV27, the J call TRBJ2-5, with TRBD1 matching 8 bases. V lost 3 bases to trimming and J lost 11 bases; unmatched junction nucleotides: 20. Germline V gene lookup returns CDR1 MNHEY and CDR2 SMNVEV (reference sequence). The CDR3 contains 17 residues. The CDR3 DNA reads TGTGCCAGCAGTTTGTCTTTAACAGGGGGGAGTACTACGAAGCAGTACTTC. This encodes CASSLSLTGGSTTKQYF.

In nucleotides, the CDR3 is TGTGCCAGCAGTTTCACAGGGGTCTACGAGCAGTACTTC. It yields the protein CASSFTGVYEQYF. The chain combines TRBV11-2 with TRBJ2-7; TRBD1 matches at 7 bases. The V gene's germline CDR1 is SGHAT and CDR2 FQNNGV. The CDR3 length is 13 residues. The trim removed 6 bases at V and 3 bases at J, leaving 5 bases unmatched.

The V gene is TRBV5-1, the J gene TRBJ2-7; the match to TRBD1 covers 9 bases. The CDR3 has 15 amino acids. The ends lost 4 bases at V and 3 bases at J; junction bases unmatched: 8. Germline CDR1 SGHRS, CDR2 YFSETQ. DNA for the CDR3: TGCGCCAGCAGCGCCACCGGGACAGGGATCTACGAGCAGTACTTC. It yields the protein CASSATGTGIYEQYF.

The V gene is TRBV7-9, the J gene TRBJ1-1, with unresolved D. V lost 5 bases to trimming and J lost 0 bases, with 19 bases between them. This CDR3 contains 17 residues. Germline V gene sequence: CDR1 SEHNR, CDR2 FQNEAQ (reference sequence). The CDR3 sequence: CASSPVRTTPMNTEAFF. The CDR3, as DNA: TGTGCCAGCAGCCCAGTTAGGACTACTCCCATGAACACTGAAGCTTTCTTT.

This chain joins TRBV5-1 and TRBJ2-3; no firm D call. Trimming took off 2 bases at V and 6 bases at J, with 7 bases between the two ends. This CDR3 spans 12 amino acids. Germline loops: CDR1 SGHRS, CDR2 YFSETQ. CDR3 DNA: TGCGCCAGCAGCTTATCGGTCGATACGCAGTATTTT. Translation gives CASSLSVDTQYF.

CDR3 sequence: CASSLSYNEQFF. Here the CDR3 DNA reads TGTGCCAGCAGCTTATCCTACAATGAGCAGTTCTTC. The gene calls are TRBV11-3 and TRBJ2-1, with unresolved D. The germline V and J ends were trimmed by 2 bases and 1 base, with 0 bases remaining between them. Germline CDR1 SGHNT, CDR2 YENEEA. This CDR3 region has 12 residues.